Presented here are 32 T cell receptor beta chains from one specimen sequenced in a study of identifying expanded T cells in peripheral blood. Using immunoSEQ multiplex PCR, the repertoire was profiled, and TCRdb retains in-frame clones only, with some absent. The sample has about 78,000 clones, almost 85% seen once. Sequenced input: blood. These receptor sequences come from a person aged 18 to 75 in good health.

The chain links TRBV5-1 to TRBJ2-3; 7 positions match TRBD2. The CDR3 has 16 amino acids. Trimming cost V 4 bases and J 2 bases; bases outside gene matches: 10. Germline CDR1 and CDR2: SGHRS and YFSETQ. DNA of the CDR3: TGCGCCAGCAGCGCAGCACTAGCGCGAGTCACAGATACGCAGTATTTT. Its translation is CASSAALARVTDTQYF.

This clone was seen only a few times. The chain recombines TRBV7-5 with TRBJ2-7; the table gives TRBD2 as D, unverified against the DNA. TRBV7-5 is labeled a pseudogene. The CDR3 consists of 18 residues. This CDR3 is CARSLAGTSGIVSYEQYF. Written as DNA, the CDR3 is TGTGCCAGAAGCTTAGCAGGGACTAGCGGAATAGTATCCTACGAGCAGTACTTC.

J is TRBJ1-1 and V is TRBV5-8; D is unclear. Deletions cut 4 bases from V and 7 bases from J, with 11 bases between. Germline CDR1 is SGHTS and CDR2 is YDEGEE. There are 12 residues in the CDR3. This chain's CDR3 is CASSLNSNEAFF. The CDR3 nucleotides are TGTGCCAGCAGCCTTAACAGTAATGAAGCTTTCTTT.

CDR3 in DNA: TGTGCCAGCAGTTTATCGTTGGGACAGGTGAACATAGAAGCTTTCTTT. Amino acid sequence: CASSLSLGQVNIEAFF. This chain uses TRBV27 with TRBJ1-1; TRBD1 agrees at 8 bases. Germline CDR1 reads MNHEY; CDR2 reads SMNVEV (reference sequence). With V trimmed by 0 bases and J by 8 bases, 11 bases remained unmatched. The CDR3 is 16 amino acids.

The CDR3 sequence: CASSDWAAGTEAFF. CDR3 nucleotide sequence: TGTGCCAGCAGTGACTGGGCGGCGGGCACTGAAGCTTTCTTT. This chain uses TRBV2 with TRBJ1-1; D gene uncertain. The CDR3 runs 14 residues. V was trimmed by 3 bases and J by 4 bases, leaving 12 bases between them. Germline CDR1 is SNHLY and CDR2 is FYNNEI.

The rearrangement links TRBV19 to TRBJ2-1; D is ambiguous. Trimming shortened V by 5 bases and J by 1 base, and 9 bases separated the two germline ends. This CDR3 is built from 14 residues. Germline values: CDR1 LNHDA, CDR2 SQIVND (reference sequence). CDR3 loop: CASSAPGSYNEQFF. The CDR3 DNA follows: TGTGCCAGTAGTGCACCGGGTTCCTACAATGAGCAGTTCTTC.

This clone came up once. The chain uses TRBV6-6 and TRBJ2-5, with D perhaps being TRBD1 or TRBD2 (5 bases each). Germline V gives CDR1 MNHNY, CDR2 SVGAGI (reference sequence). There are 12 residues in the CDR3. The V end lost 2 bases, the J end lost 5 bases, and 6 bases lay between the germline ends. The CDR3 loop reads CASSYRDETQYF. The CDR3 nucleotides are TGTGCCAGCAGTTACAGGGACGAGACCCAGTACTTC.

This clone has just one count. The chain is built from TRBV6-5 and TRBJ2-2, with TRBD1 matching over 8 bases. CDR3 length: 14 amino acids. The trim removed 5 bases at V and 3 bases at J, leaving 2 bases unmatched. Germline V lookup: CDR1 MNHEY, CDR2 SVGAGI. CDR3 DNA sequence: TGTGCCAGCAGTGGACAGGGTTACACCGGGGAGCTGTTTTTT. Encoded protein: CASSGQGYTGELFF.

The rearrangement links TRBV7-2 to TRBJ2-7; possibly TRBD2 for D (6 bases). V was trimmed by 5 bases and J by 6 bases, leaving 17 bases between them. The length of the CDR3 is 14 residues. CDR1 and CDR2 from the germline V gene are SGHTA and FQGNSA. The CDR3 spells CASSREVGDREQYF. CDR3 nucleotides: TGTGCCAGCAGCAGGGAGGTCGGGGATCGCGAGCAGTACTTC.

The chain links TRBV28 to TRBJ1-1; tentatively, D is TRBD1 (6 bases). Germline V gene sequence: CDR1 MDHEN, CDR2 SYDVKM. The CDR3 has 16 amino acids. V was pared by 3 bases and J by 5 bases, with 19 bases between. The CDR3 here is CASSFSSLGALTEAFF. The DNA of the CDR3 is TGTGCCAGCAGTTTTTCTTCACTGGGGGCGCTGACTGAAGCTTTCTTT. The variable domain in full, with the rest retrieved from reference TRBV28 and TRBJ1-1, is DVKVTQSSRYLVKRTGEKVFLECVQDMDHENMFWYRQDPGLGLRLIYFSYDVKMKEKGDIPEGYSVSREKKERFSLILESASTNQTSMYLCASSFSSLGALTEAFFGQGTRLTVV.

In regard to this clone: This CDR3 is also generated by other DNA sequences in the sample. This sequence joins TRBV29-1 and TRBJ1-2; possibly TRBD1 for D (5 bases). The CDR3 is made up of 13 amino acids. Germline V CDR1 and CDR2: SQVTM, ANQGSEA. With 2 bases removed from V and 0 bases from J, the gap between germline ends came to 7 bases. The CDR3 bases are TGCAGCGTTGAAACAGGAGCTAACTATGGCTACACCTTC. It is translated as CSVETGANYGYTF.

V is TRBV29-1 and J is TRBJ2-2; possible D gene TRBD2, 6 bases. The CDR3 has 15 residues. V was trimmed by 4 bases and J by 4 bases, leaving 16 bases between them. Germline assignment: CDR1 SQVTM and CDR2 ANQGSEA. CDR3 bases: TGCAGCGTTGTCGCAGCGGGCGTCGGCACCGGGGAGCTGTTTTTT. This codes for CSVVAAGVGTGELFF.

The chain employs TRBV18 and TRBJ1-4; D remains ambiguous. CDR3 length equals 16 residues. The V gene lost 1 base and the J gene lost 0 bases, with 9 bases spanning the gap. Per germline, CDR1 KGHSH and CDR2 LQKENI. The CDR3 protein is CASSPLPLTTNEKLFF. CDR3 DNA: TGTGCCAGCTCACCACTACCACTCACAACTAATGAAAAACTGTTTTTT.

This chain joins TRBV7-2 and TRBJ2-1; D is uncertain. In germline, CDR1 is SGHTA, CDR2 FQGNSA. The V end lost 2 bases, the J end lost 4 bases, and 3 bases lay between the germline ends. This CDR3 comprises 12 residues. The CDR3 sequence is CASSLYYNEQFF. CDR3 nucleotide sequence: TGTGCCAGCAGCTTATATTACAATGAGCAGTTCTTC.

This clone appeared a single time. This chain uses TRBV7-9 with TRBJ2-7; 7 nucleotides match TRBD1. The CDR3 is 13 residues long. V was clipped by 8 bases and J by 6 bases; unmatched bases: 10. CDR1 and CDR2 (germline): SEHNR, FQNEAQ (reference sequence). The CDR3 reads CASRRQGVGEQYF. In DNA form, the CDR3 reads TGTGCCAGCCGACGGCAGGGGGTGGGCGAGCAGTACTTC.

The J gene is TRBJ2-4, the V gene TRBV29-1; 8 bases are shared with TRBD2. This CDR3 is 15 amino acids long. With V trimmed by 6 bases and J by 2 bases, 9 bases remained unmatched. Germline loops: CDR1 SQVTM, CDR2 ANQGSEA. CDR3 sequence reads: CSVVRLASTKNIQYF. The CDR3 DNA reads as TGCAGCGTCGTTAGACTAGCGTCTACCAAAAACATTCAGTACTTC.

This rearrangement joins TRBV6-4 to TRBJ1-1; the match to TRBD1 covers 10 bases. CDR3 length: 14 residues. The trim removed 5 bases at V and 3 bases at J, leaving 3 bases unmatched. Germline values: CDR1 MRHNA, CDR2 SNTAGT. The CDR3 loop is CASSPGTGDTEAFF. The DNA for the CDR3 is TGTGCCAGCAGTCCCGGGACAGGGGACACTGAAGCTTTCTTT.

This chain's CDR3 is CASSLSGSQETQYF. The CDR3 coding sequence is TGTGCCAGCAGCTTGTCAGGGAGCCAAGAGACCCAGTACTTC. The chain has TRBV7-9 and TRBJ2-5; the D call may be TRBD1 or TRBD2 (5 bases each). The CDR3 covers 14 residues. Trimming pared 3 bases from V and 1 base from J, leaving 9 bases between. Germline values: CDR1 SEHNR, CDR2 FQNEAQ (reference sequence).

The rearrangement uses TRBV28 and TRBJ1-1; 7 bases are a match to TRBD1. Germline V gene data show CDR1 as MDHEN and CDR2 as SYDVKM. CDR3 length: 14 residues. With V trimmed by 7 bases and J by 4 bases, 9 bases remained unmatched. Written as DNA, the CDR3 is TGTGCCAGCACAATTACAGGGGCAGGCACTGAAGCTTTCTTT. Amino acids: CASTITGAGTEAFF.

The chain joins TRBV6-5 to TRBJ1-6, with TRBD1 identical over 9 bases. The CDR3 sequence is 14 residues long. V shed 4 bases and J 14 bases; nucleotides not matched to a gene: 9. The germline gives CDR1 MNHEY, CDR2 SVGAGI. The CDR3 here is CASSLGTGQVSLHF. CDR3 DNA sequence: TGTGCCAGCAGTTTAGGGACAGGGCAGGTATCCCTCCACTTT.

The rearrangement links TRBV6-5 to TRBJ2-5; D is possibly TRBD1 (6 bases). The germline V gene has CDR1 MNHEY and CDR2 SVGAGI. The CDR3 has 12 residues. Trimming removed 6 bases at V and 3 bases at J, with 8 bases between. Here the CDR3 DNA reads TGTGCCAGCAGGGCAGGGGAAGAGACCCAGTACTTC. Protein product: CASRAGEETQYF.

V usage is TRBV5-1 and J usage is TRBJ2-1; 7 bases are shared with TRBD1. Trimming cost V 0 bases and J 4 bases; bases outside gene matches: 4. Germline assignment: CDR1 SGHRS and CDR2 YFSETQ. The CDR3 runs 15 residues. The CDR3 nucleotides are TGCGCCAGCAGCTTGGAAGGGGGCCAGTACAATGAGCAGTTCTTC. This sequence encodes CASSLEGGQYNEQFF.

V usage is TRBV28 and J usage is TRBJ2-6; TRBD2 is a possible D gene (5 bases). Germline V gene sequence: CDR1 MDHEN, CDR2 SYDVKM. Between the trimmed V and J ends, which lost 6 bases and 4 bases, there was a span of 10 bases. The CDR3 consists of 14 residues. The CDR3 loop reads CASRPPGGANVLTF. The CDR3 bases are TGTGCCAGCAGGCCCCCGGGGGGGGCCAACGTCCTGACTTTC.

This clone was detected once. V is TRBV28 and J is TRBJ1-2, with 8 bases matching TRBD1. After removal of 0 bases from V and 6 bases from J, the junction contained 6 bases not matched to a gene. The germline CDR1 and CDR2 sequences are MDHEN and SYDVKM. The CDR3 totals 15 residues. CDR3 in DNA: TGTGCCAGCAGTTTATGGGGACAGGTGAAGGATGGCTACACCTTC. It translates to CASSLWGQVKDGYTF.

In this sample, this clone turned up many times. This sequence joins TRBV6-5 and TRBJ1-2; perhaps TRBD1 as D (5 bases). Trimming stripped 4 bases from V and 8 bases from J, with 11 bases between. The CDR3 sequence is 12 residues long. Germline V lookup: CDR1 MNHEY, CDR2 SVGAGI. CDR3: CASSSGTPGYTF. CDR3 bases: TGTGCCAGCAGTTCTGGGACGCCGGGCTACACCTTC.

The chain links TRBV28 to TRBJ2-5; 14 bases are a match to TRBD2. This CDR3 has 16 residues. The J segment lost 2 bases and the V segment lost 6 bases, leaving 5 bases of the junction unmatched. Germline V lookup: CDR1 MDHEN, CDR2 SYDVKM. The CDR3 DNA reads as TGTGCCAGCAGATTCGGGACTAGCGGGGGTCAAGAGACCCAGTACTTC. Its protein is CASRFGTSGGQETQYF.

The CDR3: CSARDGVGAFF. The CDR3 DNA sequence: TGCAGTGCTAGAGATGGGGTTGGGGCTTTCTTT. This chain uses TRBV20-1 with TRBJ1-1; D is unresolved. This CDR3 is 11 amino acids long. Trimming removed 0 bases at V and 11 bases at J, with 10 bases between. CDR1 and CDR2 from the germline V gene are DFQATT and SNEGSKA (reference sequence).

The rearrangement links TRBV15 to TRBJ2-1; D may be TRBD2 (6 bases). V was trimmed by 1 base and J by 5 bases, leaving 18 bases between them. The V gene's germline CDR1 is LNHNV and CDR2 YYDKDF (reference sequence). The CDR3 is made up of 17 amino acids. CDR3 sequence: CATSRAATRGGNNEQFF. The CDR3 DNA sequence: TGTGCCACCAGCAGAGCTGCGACGCGCGGAGGGAACAATGAGCAGTTCTTC.

The rearrangement links TRBV27 to TRBJ2-1; a weak D match, TRBD2 (6 bases). The V end was cut by 5 bases, the J end by 6 bases, with 11 bases between. The CDR3 has 13 amino acids. Germline V lookup: CDR1 MNHEY, CDR2 SMNVEV (reference sequence). CDR3 nucleotides: TGTGCCAGCAGTATGGGACTCACCAATGAGCAGTTCTTC. It translates to CASSMGLTNEQFF.

This clone was seen only once. The chain recombines TRBV30 with TRBJ2-1; 8 bases map to TRBD1. Per the germline V gene, CDR1 is GTSNPN and CDR2 is SVGIG (reference sequence). With V trimmed by 7 bases and J by 7 bases, 9 bases remained unmatched. There are 13 residues in the CDR3. The CDR3 is CALDRAGGNEQFF. Written as DNA, the CDR3 is TGTGCCTTGGACAGGGCCGGAGGAAATGAGCAGTTCTTC. Filled out from reference TRBV30 and TRBJ2-1, the complete variable domain reads SQTIHQWPATLVQPVGSPLSLECTVEGTSNPNLYWYRQAAGRGLQLLFYSVGIGQISSEVPQNLSASRPQDRQFILSSKKLLLSDSGFYLCALDRAGGNEQFFGPGTRLTVL.

This clone has just one count. The chain couples TRBV13 to TRBJ2-1; either TRBD1 or TRBD2 may supply D (5 bases each). The CDR3 totals 14 residues. Germline V lookup: CDR1 PRHDT, CDR2 FYEKMQ (reference sequence). Trimming took 2 bases from V and 8 from J, leaving 13 bases between them. The CDR3 sequence is CASSLHSGADEQFF. In DNA form, the CDR3 reads TGTGCCAGCAGCTTACATTCCGGGGCCGATGAGCAGTTCTTC.

The rearrangement uses TRBV11-2 and TRBJ2-2; 14 bases line up with TRBD2. J gave up 6 bases and V 2 bases, and 5 bases lay outside the gene matches. CDR1 and CDR2 from the germline V gene are SGHAT and FQNNGV. This CDR3 is 17 amino acids long. DNA for the CDR3: TGTGCCAGCAGCTTAAGACTAGCGGGAGGGGCCCCCGGGGAGCTGTTTTTT. Protein: CASSLRLAGGAPGELFF. The variable domain in full, with the rest retrieved from reference TRBV11-2 and TRBJ2-2, is EAGVAQSPRYKIIEKRQSVAFWCNPISGHATLYWYQQILGQGPKLLIQFQNNGVVDDSQLPKDRFSAERLKGVDSTLKIQPAKLEDSAVYLCASSLRLAGGAPGELFFGEGSRLTVL.